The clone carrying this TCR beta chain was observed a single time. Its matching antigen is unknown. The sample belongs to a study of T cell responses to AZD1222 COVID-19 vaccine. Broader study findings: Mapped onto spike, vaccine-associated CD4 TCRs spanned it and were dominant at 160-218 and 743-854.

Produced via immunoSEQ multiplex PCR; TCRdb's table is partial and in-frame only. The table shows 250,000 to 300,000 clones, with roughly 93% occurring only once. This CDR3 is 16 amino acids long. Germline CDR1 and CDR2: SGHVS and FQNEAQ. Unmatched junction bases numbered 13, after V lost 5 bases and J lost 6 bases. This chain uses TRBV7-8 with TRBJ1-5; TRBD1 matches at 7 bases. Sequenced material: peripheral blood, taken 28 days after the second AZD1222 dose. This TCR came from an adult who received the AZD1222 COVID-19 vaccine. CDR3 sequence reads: CASSQTAGGGSQPQHF. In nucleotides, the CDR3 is TGTGCCAGCAGCCAAACAGCAGGGGGGGGAAGTCAGCCCCAGCATTTT.